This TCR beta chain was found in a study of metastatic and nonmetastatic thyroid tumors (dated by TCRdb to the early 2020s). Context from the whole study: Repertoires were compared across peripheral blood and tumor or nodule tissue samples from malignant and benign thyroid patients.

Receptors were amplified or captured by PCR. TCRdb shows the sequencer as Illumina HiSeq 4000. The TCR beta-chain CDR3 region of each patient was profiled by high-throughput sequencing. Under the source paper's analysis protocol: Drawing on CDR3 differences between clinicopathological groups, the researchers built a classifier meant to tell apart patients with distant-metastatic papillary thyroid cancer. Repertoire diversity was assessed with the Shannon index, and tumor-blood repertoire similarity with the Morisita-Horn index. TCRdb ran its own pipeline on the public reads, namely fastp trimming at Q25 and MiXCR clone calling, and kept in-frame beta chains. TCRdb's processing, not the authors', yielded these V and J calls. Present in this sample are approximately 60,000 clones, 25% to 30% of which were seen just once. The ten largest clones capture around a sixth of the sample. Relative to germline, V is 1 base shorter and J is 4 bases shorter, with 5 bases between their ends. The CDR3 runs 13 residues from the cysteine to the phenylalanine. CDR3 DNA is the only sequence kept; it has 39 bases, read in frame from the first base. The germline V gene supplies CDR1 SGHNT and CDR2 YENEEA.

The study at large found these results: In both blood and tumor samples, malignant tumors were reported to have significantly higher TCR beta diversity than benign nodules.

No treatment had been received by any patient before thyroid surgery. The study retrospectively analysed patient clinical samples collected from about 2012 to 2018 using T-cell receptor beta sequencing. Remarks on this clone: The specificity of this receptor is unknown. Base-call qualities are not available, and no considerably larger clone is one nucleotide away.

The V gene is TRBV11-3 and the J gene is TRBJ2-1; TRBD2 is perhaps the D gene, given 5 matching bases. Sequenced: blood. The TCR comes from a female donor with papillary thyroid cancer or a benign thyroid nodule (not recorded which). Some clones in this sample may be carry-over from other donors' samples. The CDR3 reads CASSLGGYNEQFF. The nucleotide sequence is TGTGCCAGCAGCTTAGGCGGGTACAATGAGCAGTTCTTC.